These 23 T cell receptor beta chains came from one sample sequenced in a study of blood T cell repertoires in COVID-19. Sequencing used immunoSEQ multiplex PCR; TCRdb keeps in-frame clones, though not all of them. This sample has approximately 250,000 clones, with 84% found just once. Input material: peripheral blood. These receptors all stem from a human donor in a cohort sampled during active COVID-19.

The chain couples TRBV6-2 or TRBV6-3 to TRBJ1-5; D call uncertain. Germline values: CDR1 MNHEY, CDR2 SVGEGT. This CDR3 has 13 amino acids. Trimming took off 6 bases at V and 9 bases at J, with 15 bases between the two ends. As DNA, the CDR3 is TGTGCCAGCAGCTCTGGAGATGATCGGCCCCAGCATTTT. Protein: CASSSGDDRPQHF.

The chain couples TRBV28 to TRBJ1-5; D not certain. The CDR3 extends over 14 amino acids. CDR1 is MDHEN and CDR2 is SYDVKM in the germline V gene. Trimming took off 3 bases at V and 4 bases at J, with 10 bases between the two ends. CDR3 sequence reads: CASSFAVLNQPQHF. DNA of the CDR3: TGTGCCAGCAGTTTTGCTGTCCTAAATCAGCCCCAGCATTTT.

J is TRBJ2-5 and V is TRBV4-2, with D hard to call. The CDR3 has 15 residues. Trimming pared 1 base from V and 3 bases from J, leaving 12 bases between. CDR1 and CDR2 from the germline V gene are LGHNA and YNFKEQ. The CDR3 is CASSQVTGSKETQYF. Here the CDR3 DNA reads TGTGCCAGCAGCCAAGTCACGGGTTCCAAAGAGACCCAGTACTTC.

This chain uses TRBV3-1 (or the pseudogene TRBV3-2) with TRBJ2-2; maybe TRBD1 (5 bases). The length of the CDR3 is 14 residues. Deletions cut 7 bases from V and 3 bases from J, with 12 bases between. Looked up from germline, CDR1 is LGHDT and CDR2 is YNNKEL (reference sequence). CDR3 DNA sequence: TGTGCCAGCAAGGGCAGGGCGGACACCGGGGAGCTGTTTTTT. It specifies CASKGRADTGELFF.

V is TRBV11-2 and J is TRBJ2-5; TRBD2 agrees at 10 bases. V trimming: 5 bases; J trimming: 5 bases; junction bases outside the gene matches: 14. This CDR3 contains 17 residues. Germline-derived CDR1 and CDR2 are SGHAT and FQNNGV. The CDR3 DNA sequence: TGTGCCAGCAGCCAGGGGCTAGCGGGGGACCTTCGGGAGACCCAGTACTTC. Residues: CASSQGLAGDLRETQYF.

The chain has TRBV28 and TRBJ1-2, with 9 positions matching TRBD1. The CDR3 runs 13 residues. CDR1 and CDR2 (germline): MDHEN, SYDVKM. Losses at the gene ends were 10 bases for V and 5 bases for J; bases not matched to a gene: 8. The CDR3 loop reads CAISRTGDYGYTF. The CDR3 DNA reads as TGTGCCATCTCCCGGACAGGGGATTATGGCTACACCTTC.

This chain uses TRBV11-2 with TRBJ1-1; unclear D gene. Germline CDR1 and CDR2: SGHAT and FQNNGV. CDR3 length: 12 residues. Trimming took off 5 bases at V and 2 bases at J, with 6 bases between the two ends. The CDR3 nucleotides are TGTGCCAGCAGCCGGTTTAACACTGAAGCTTTCTTT. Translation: CASSRFNTEAFF. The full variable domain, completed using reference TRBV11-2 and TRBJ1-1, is EAGVAQSPRYKIIEKRQSVAFWCNPISGHATLYWYQQILGQGPKLLIQFQNNGVVDDSQLPKDRFSAERLKGVDSTLKIQPAKLEDSAVYLCASSRFNTEAFFGQGTRLTVV.

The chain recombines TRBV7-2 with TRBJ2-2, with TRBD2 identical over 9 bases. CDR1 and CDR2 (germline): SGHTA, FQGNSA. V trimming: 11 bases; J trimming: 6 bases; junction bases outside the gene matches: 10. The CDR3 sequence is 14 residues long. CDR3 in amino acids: CASARGGSSGELFF. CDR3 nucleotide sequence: TGTGCCTCGGCGCGGGGGGGCTCGTCCGGGGAGCTGTTTTTT.

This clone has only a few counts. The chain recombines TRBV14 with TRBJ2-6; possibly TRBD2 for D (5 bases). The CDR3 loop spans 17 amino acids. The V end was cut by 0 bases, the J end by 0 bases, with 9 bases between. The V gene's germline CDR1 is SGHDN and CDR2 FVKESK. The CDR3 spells CASSQEGGLSGANVLTF. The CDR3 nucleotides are TGTGCCAGCAGCCAAGAAGGCGGACTCTCTGGGGCCAACGTCCTGACTTTC.

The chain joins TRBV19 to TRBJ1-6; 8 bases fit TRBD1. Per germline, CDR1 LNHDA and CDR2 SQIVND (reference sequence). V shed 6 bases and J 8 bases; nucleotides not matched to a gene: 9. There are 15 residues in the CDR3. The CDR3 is CASRIRQGRYSPLHF. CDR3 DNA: TGTGCCAGTAGGATCCGACAGGGGAGGTATTCACCCCTCCACTTT. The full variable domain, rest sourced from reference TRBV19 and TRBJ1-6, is DGGITQSPKYLFRKEGQNVTLSCEQNLNHDAMYWYRQDPGQGLRLIYYSQIVNDFQKGDIAEGYSVSREKKESFPLTVTSAQKNPTAFYLCASRIRQGRYSPLHFGNGTRLTVT.

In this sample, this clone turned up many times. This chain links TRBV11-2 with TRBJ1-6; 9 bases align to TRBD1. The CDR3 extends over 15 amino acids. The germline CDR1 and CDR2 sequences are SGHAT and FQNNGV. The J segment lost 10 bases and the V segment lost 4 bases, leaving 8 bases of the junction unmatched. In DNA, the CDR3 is TGTGCCAGCAGCTCCAGACAGGGGGTTTGGTCACCCCTCCACTTT. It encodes CASSSRQGVWSPLHF.

CDR3 sequence: CASSPLQTTRHETQYF. For the CDR3, the DNA is TGTGCCAGCTCACCATTACAGACTACTCGACACGAGACCCAGTACTTC. V gene TRBV18 combines with J gene TRBJ2-5; TRBD2 might be the D (5 bases). The CDR3 contains 16 residues. V lost 2 bases, J lost 5 bases, and 18 bases lay in between. Germline V gene data show CDR1 as KGHSH and CDR2 as LQKENI. Complete variable domain (other parts from reference TRBV18 and TRBJ2-5): NAGVMQNPRHLVRRRGQEARLRCSPMKGHSHVYWYRQLPEEGLKFMVYLQKENIIDESGMPKERFSAEFPKEGPSILRIQQVVRGDSAAYFCASSPLQTTRHETQYFGPGTRLLVL.

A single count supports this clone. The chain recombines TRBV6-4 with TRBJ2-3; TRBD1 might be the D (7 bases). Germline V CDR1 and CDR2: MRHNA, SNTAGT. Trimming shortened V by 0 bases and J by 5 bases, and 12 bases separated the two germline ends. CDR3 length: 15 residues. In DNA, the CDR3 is TGTGCCAGCAGTGACTCGATGCAGGGGGGAGATACGCAGTATTTT. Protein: CASSDSMQGGDTQYF.

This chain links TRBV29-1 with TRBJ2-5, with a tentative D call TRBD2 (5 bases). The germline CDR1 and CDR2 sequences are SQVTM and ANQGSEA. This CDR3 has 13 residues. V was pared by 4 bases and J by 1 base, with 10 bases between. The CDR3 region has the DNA TGCAGCGTTGTTGAGGGTCCCCAAGAGACCCAGTACTTC. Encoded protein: CSVVEGPQETQYF.

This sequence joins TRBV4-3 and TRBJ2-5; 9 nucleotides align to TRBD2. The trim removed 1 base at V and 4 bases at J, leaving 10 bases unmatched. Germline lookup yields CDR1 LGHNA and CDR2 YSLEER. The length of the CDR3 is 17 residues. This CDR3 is CASSQGWGGGARETQYF. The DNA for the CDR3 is TGCGCCAGCAGCCAAGGATGGGGCGGGGGGGCCCGAGAGACCCAGTACTTC.

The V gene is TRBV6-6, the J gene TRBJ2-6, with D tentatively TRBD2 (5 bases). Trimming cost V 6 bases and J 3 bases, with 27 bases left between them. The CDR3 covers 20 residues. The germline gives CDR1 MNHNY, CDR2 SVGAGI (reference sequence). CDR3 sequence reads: CASSRKDPGWSSVGANVLTF. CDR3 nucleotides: TGTGCCAGCAGCCGAAAGGACCCGGGGTGGAGCTCTGTTGGGGCCAACGTCCTGACTTTC.

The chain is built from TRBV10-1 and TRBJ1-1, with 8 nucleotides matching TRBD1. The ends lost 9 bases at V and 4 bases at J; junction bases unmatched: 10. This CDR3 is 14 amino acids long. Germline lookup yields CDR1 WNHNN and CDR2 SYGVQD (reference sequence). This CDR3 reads CARPPVDRGTEAFF. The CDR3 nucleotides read TGCGCCAGACCCCCCGTTGACAGGGGCACTGAAGCTTTCTTT.

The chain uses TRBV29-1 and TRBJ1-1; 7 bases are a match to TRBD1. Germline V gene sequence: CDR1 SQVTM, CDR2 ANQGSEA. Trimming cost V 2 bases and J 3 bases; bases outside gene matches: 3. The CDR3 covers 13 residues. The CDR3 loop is CSVERQGYTEAFF. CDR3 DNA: TGCAGCGTTGAAAGACAGGGATACACTGAAGCTTTCTTT.

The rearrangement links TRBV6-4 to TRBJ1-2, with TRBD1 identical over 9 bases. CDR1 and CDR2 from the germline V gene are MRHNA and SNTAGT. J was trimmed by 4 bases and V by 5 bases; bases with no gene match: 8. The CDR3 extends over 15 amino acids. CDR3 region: CASSPEWGQGYGYTF. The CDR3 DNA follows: TGTGCCAGCAGTCCGGAATGGGGACAGGGCTATGGCTACACCTTC.

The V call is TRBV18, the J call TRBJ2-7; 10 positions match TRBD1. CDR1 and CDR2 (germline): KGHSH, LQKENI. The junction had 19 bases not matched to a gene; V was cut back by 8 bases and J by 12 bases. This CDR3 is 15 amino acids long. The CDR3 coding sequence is TGTGCCAGCACGAAAATGACAGGGGGCCCCGCGAGGGTGTACTTC. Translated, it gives CASTKMTGGPARVYF.

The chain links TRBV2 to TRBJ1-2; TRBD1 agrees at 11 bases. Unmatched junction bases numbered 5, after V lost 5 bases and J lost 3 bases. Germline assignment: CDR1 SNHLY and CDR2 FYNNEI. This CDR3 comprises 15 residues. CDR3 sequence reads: CASSNRTGGYYGYTF. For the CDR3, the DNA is TGTGCCAGCAGTAATCGGACAGGGGGCTACTATGGCTACACCTTC.

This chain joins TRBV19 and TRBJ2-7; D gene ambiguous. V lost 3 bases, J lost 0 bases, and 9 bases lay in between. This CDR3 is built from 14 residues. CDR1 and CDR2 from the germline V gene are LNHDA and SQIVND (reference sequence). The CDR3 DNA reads TGTGCCAGTAGTATGATATGGAGCTCCTACGAGCAGTACTTC. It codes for CASSMIWSSYEQYF.

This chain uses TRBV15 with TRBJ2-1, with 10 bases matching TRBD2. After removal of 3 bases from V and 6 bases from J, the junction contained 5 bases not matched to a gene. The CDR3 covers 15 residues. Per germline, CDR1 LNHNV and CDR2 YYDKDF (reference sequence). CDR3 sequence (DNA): TGTGCCACCAGCAGGAGGGCTAGCGGGAGCAATGAGCAGTTCTTC. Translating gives CATSRRASGSNEQFF.